This TCR beta chain was sequenced for a study of T cells in Graves' hyperthyroidism and ophthalmopathy. The CDR3 is 13 residues long. Per germline, CDR1 LNHNV and CDR2 YYDKDF (reference sequence). V was pared by 4 bases and J by 3 bases, with 10 bases between. Study findings and constraints: Separating ophthalmopathy from stable hyperthyroidism was achieved by a 13 V-J model. With a median lead of roughly 6.8 months before onset, the model predicted ophthalmopathy.

Amplification yielded TCR beta CDR3 regions, with RNA transcripts as the source. HTBI primers were the set used in a first-round RT-PCR of the TCR CDR3. TCRdb independently ran MiXCR on the multiplex PCR reads; one entry per CDR3 protein. The data contain just over 550,000 distinct CDR3 sequences, 46% of them singletons. This clonotype occurred many times. Its specificity is unknown. Sequenced material: peripheral blood or thyroid tissue (not recorded which). The source of this sequence is a woman aged 18-29 years with Graves' hyperthyroidism. The chain couples TRBV15 to TRBJ2-7, with D tentatively TRBD1 or TRBD2 (6 bases each). The DNA for the CDR3 is TGTGCCACCAGCACCAGGGGAGGCTACGAGCAGTACTTC. Translated, it gives CATSTRGGYEQYF.